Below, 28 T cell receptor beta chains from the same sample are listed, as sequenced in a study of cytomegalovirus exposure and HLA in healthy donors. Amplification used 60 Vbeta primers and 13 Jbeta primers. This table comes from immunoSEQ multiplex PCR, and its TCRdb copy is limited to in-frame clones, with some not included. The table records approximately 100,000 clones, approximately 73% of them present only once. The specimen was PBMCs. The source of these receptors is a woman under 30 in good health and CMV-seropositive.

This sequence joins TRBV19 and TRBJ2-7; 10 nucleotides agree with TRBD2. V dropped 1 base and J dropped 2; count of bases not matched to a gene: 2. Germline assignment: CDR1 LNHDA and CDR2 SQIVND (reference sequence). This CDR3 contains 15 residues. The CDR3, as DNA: TGTGCCAGTAGTATAGTCCTAGCGGGAGCCTACGAGCAGTACTTC. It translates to CASSIVLAGAYEQYF.

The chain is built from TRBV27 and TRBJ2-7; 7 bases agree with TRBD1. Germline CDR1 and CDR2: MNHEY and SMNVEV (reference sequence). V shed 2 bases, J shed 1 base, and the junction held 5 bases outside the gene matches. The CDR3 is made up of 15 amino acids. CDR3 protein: CASSLRGQISYEQYF. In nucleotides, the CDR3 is TGTGCCAGCAGTTTACGGGGACAGATTTCCTACGAGCAGTACTTC.

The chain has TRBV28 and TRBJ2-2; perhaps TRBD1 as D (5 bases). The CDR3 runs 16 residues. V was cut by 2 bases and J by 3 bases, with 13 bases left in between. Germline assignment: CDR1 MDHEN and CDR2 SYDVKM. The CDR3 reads CASSLQGTFDTGELFF. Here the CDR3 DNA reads TGTGCCAGCAGTTTACAGGGTACGTTTGACACCGGGGAGCTGTTTTTT.

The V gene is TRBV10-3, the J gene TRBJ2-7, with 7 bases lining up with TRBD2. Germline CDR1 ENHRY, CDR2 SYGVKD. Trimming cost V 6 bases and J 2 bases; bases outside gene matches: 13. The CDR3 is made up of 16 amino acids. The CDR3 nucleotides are TGTGCCATCAGGGGGAGGGAGCGAGCGGGGACCTACGAGCAGTACTTC. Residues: CAIRGRERAGTYEQYF.

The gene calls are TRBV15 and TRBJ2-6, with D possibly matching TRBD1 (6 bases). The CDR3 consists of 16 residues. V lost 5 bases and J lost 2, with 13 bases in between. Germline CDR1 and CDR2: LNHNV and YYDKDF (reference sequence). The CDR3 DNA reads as TGTGCCACCAGCTCAGGGGCCCACACTGGGGCCAACGTCCTGACTTTC. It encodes CATSSGAHTGANVLTF.

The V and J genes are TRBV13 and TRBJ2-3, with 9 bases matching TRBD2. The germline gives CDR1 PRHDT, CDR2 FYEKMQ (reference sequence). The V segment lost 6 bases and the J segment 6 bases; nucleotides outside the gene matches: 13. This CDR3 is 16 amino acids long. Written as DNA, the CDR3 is TGTGCCAGCAGTTGGCGGGGGGGCCTTGGTTCTGATACGCAGTATTTT. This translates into CASSWRGGLGSDTQYF.

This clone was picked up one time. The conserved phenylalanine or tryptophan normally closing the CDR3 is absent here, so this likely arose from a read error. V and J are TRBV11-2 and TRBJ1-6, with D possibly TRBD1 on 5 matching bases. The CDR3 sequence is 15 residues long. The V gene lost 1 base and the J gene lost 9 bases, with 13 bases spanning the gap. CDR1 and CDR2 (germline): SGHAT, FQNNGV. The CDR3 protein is CASSLVVGVVSPLHL. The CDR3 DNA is TGTGCCAGCAGCTTAGTGGTAGGGGTTGTTTCACCCCTCCACCTT.

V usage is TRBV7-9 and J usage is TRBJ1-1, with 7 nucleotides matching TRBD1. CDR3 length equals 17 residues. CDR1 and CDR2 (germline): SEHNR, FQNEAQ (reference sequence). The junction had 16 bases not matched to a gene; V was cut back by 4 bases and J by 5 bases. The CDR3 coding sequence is TGTGCCAGCAGCTCCCAGGGGATCGCAGGGGGGAGAACTGAAGCTTTCTTT. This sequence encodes CASSSQGIAGGRTEAFF.

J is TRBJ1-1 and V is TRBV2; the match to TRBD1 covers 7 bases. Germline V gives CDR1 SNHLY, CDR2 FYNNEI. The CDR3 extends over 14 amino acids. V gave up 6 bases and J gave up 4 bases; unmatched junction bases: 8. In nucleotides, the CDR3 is TGTGCCAGCAGAGAACAGGGGACGGGCACTGAAGCTTTCTTT. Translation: CASREQGTGTEAFF.

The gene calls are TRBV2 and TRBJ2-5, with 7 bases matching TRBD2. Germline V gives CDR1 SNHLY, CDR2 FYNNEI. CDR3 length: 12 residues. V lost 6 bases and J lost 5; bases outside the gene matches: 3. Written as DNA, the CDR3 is TGTGCCAGCAGCGGGGGGATGGAGACCCAGTACTTC. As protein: CASSGGMETQYF.

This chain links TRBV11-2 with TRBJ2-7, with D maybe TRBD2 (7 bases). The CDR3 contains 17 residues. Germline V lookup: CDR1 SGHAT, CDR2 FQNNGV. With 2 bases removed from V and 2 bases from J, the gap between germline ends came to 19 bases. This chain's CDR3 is CASSLLGGGRATYEQYF. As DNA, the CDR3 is TGTGCCAGCAGCTTATTAGGGGGTGGGAGGGCCACCTACGAGCAGTACTTC.

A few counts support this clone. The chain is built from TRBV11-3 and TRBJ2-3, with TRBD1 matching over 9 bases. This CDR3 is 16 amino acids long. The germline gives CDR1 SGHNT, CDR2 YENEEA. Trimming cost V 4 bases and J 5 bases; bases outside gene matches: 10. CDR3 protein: CASSSSNRGQGDTQYF. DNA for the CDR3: TGTGCCAGCAGCTCATCCAACAGGGGGCAGGGAGATACGCAGTATTTT. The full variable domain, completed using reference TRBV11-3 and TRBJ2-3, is EAGVVQSPRYKIIEKKQPVAFWCNPISGHNTLYWYLQNLGQGPELLIRYENEEAVDDSQLPKDRFSAERLKGVDSTLKIQPAELGDSAVYLCASSSSNRGQGDTQYFGPGTRLTVL.

The CDR3 region has the DNA TGTGCCAGCAGTTCCGGGACAGGACTAAATCAGCCCCAGCATTTT. It translates to CASSSGTGLNQPQHF. V usage is TRBV6-1 and J usage is TRBJ1-5; 8 nucleotides line up with TRBD1. V lost 5 bases to trimming and J lost 4 bases; unmatched junction nucleotides: 7. The germline V gene encodes CDR1 MNHNS and CDR2 SASEGT. The CDR3 runs to 15 residues.

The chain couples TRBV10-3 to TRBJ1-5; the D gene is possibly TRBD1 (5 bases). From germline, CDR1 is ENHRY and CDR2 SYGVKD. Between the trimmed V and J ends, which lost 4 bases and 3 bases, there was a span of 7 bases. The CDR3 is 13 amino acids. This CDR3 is CAISAGDNQPQHF. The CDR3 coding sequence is TGTGCCATCAGTGCGGGGGACAATCAGCCCCAGCATTTT.

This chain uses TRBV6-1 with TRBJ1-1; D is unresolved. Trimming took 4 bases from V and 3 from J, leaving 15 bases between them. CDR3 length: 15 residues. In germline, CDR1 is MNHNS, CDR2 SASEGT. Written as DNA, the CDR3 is TGTGCCAGCAGTGTAGGAGGGCGCCGGTACACTGAAGCTTTCTTT. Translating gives CASSVGGRRYTEAFF.

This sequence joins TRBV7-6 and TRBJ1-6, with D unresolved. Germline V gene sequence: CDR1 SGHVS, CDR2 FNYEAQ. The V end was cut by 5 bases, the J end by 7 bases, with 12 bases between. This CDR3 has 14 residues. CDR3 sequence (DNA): TGTGCCAGCAGCGCGGACTGGGGAAATTCACCCCTCCACTTT. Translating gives CASSADWGNSPLHF.

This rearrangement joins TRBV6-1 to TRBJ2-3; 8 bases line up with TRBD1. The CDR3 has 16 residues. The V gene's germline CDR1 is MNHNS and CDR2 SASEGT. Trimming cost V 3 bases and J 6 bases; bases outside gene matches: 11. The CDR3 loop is CASSDPTGALMDTQYF. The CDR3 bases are TGTGCCAGCAGTGACCCGACAGGGGCCCTGATGGATACGCAGTATTTT.

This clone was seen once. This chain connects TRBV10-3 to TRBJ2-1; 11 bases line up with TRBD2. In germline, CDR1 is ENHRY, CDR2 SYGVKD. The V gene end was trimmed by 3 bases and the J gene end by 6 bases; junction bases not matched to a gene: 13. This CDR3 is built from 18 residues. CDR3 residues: CAISDIDSGRARGNEQFF. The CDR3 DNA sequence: TGTGCCATCAGTGATATAGATAGCGGGAGGGCCAGGGGCAATGAGCAGTTCTTC.

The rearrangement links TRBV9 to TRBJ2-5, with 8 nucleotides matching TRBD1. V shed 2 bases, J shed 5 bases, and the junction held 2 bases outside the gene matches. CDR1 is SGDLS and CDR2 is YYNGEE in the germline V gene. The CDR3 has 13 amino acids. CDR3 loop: CASSVTGAETQYF. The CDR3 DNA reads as TGTGCCAGCAGCGTGACAGGGGCGGAGACCCAGTACTTC. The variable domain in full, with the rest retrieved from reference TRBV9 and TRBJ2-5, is DSGVTQTPKHLITATGQRVTLRCSPRSGDLSVYWYQQSLDQGLQFLIQYYNGEERAKGNILERFSAQQFPDLHSELNLSSLELGDSALYFCASSVTGAETQYFGPGTRLLVL.

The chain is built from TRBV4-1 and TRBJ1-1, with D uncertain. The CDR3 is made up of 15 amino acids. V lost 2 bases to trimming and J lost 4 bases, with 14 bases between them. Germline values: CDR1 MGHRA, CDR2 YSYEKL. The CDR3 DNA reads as TGCGCCAGCAGCCAACCGTATGGTTCGGGCACTGAAGCTTTCTTT. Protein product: CASSQPYGSGTEAFF.

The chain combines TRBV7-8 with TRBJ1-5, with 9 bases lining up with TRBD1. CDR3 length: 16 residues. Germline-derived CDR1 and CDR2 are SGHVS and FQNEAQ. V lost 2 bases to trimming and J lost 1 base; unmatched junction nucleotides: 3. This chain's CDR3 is CASSLLGTGSNQPQHF. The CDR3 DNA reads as TGTGCCAGCAGCTTACTAGGGACAGGGAGCAATCAGCCCCAGCATTTT.

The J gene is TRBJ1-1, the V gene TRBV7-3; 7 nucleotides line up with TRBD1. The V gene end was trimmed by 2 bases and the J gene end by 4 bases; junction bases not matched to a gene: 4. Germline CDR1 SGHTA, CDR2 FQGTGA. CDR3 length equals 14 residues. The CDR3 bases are TGTGCCAGCAGCTTAGGGACAGATAGCACTGAAGCTTTCTTT. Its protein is CASSLGTDSTEAFF.

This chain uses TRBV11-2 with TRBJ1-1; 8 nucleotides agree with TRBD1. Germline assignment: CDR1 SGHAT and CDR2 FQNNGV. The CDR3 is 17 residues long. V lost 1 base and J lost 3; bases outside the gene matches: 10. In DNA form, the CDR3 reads TGTGCCAGCAGCTTAGTTTCAGGGGGCGATTTGTACACTGAAGCTTTCTTT. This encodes CASSLVSGGDLYTEAFF.

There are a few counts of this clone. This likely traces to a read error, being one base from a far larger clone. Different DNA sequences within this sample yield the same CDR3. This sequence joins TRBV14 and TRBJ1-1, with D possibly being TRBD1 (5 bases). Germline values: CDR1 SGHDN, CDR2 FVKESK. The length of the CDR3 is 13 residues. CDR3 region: CASSQARDFEAFF. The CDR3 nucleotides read TGTGCTAGCAGCCAGGCTAGGGACTTTGAGGCTTTCTTT.

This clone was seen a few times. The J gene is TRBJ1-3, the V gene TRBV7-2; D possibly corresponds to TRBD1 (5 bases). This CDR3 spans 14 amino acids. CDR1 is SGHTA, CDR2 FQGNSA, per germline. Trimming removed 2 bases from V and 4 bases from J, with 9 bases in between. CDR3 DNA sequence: TGTGCCAGCAGCTTAATTGACAGCGGAAACACCATATATTTT. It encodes CASSLIDSGNTIYF.

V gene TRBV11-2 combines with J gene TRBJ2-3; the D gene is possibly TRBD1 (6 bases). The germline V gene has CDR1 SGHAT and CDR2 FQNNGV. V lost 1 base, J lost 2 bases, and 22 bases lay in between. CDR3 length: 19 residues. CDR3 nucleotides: TGTGCCAGCAGCTTAGCATTTGGTCGTCGGACAGACATCACAGATACGCAGTATTTT. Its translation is CASSLAFGRRTDITDTQYF.

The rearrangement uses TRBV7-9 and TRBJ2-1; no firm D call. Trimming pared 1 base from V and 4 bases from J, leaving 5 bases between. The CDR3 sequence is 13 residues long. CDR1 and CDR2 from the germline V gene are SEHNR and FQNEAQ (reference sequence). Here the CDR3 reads CASSLGAYNEQFF. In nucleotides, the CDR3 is TGTGCCAGCAGCTTAGGGGCTTACAATGAGCAGTTCTTC.

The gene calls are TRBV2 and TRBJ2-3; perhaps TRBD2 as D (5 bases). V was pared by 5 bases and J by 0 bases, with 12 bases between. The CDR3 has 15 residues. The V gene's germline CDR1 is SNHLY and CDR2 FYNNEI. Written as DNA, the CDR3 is TGTGCCAGCAGTACCGTCGGGGTTAGCACAGATACGCAGTATTTT. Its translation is CASSTVGVSTDTQYF.